The 32 T cell receptor beta chains reported below all come from one sample, sequenced in a study of blood T cells in healthy people across ages (dated by TCRdb to about 2015). The library relied on 5' RACE. Reads for this sample came from an Illumina HiSeq 2500. A second roughly 7 to 12 cycle PCR used a sample-barcoded 5' primer and a J-beta primer mix. TCRdb handled the public reads itself, with Q25 trimming in fastp and clone calling in MiXCR, and kept productive beta chains. Identical CDR3 proteins give one entry, which carries the most common genes and DNA. The sample table holds about 1.7 million distinct CDR3 sequences, of which approximately 28% were seen once. The top ten clonotypes cover more than 6% of the sample. Sequences were obtained from blood. These TCRs come from a young woman in good health.

The sample holds many counts of this clonotype. The chain is built from TRBV5-1 and TRBJ2-5, with 7 bases identical to TRBD1. The germline CDR1 and CDR2 sequences are SGHRS and YFSETQ. The CDR3 is 15 amino acids. V trimming: 4 bases; J trimming: 1 base; junction bases outside the gene matches: 7. The CDR3, as DNA: TGCGCCAGCAGCACAGCGACAGGGACCCAAGAGACCCAGTACTTC. It translates to CASSTATGTQETQYF.

The chain couples TRBV13 to TRBJ1-1; D ambiguous. The V end lost 6 bases, the J end lost 2 bases, and 10 bases lay between the germline ends. The CDR3 extends over 13 amino acids. CDR1 and CDR2 (germline): PRHDT, FYEKMQ (reference sequence). CDR3 loop: CASSQTINTEAFF. CDR3 coding DNA: TGTGCCAGCAGTCAGACGATAAACACTGAAGCTTTCTTT.

This clonotype was recorded only once. The V call is TRBV7-2, the J call TRBJ2-7; 15 bases fit TRBD2. With V trimmed by 6 bases and J by 7 bases, 10 bases remained unmatched. CDR1 and CDR2 from the germline V gene are SGHTA and FQGNSA. This CDR3 has 16 amino acids. Here the CDR3 reads CTSRRTPGLAGGEQYF. CDR3 DNA sequence: TGTACCAGCAGGAGGACACCGGGACTAGCGGGAGGTGAGCAGTACTTC.

Details on this clonotype: One base away lies a much larger clone, so this may be a sequencing read error. The rearrangement links TRBV10-3 to TRBJ2-3; D possibly corresponds to TRBD1 (5 bases). V lost 8 bases and J 2 bases, leaving 8 bases between the germline ends. The CDR3 sequence is 12 residues long. Germline loops: CDR1 ENHRY, CDR2 SYGVKD. CDR3 nucleotide sequence: TGTGCCATCGGGGCAGACACAGATACGCAGTATTTT. The encoded protein is CAIGADTDTQYF.

The V gene is TRBV18, the J gene TRBJ2-6; D unresolved. This CDR3 comprises 15 residues. CDR1 and CDR2 (germline): KGHSH, LQKENI. Trimming cost V 5 bases and J 0 bases, with 8 bases left between them. The CDR3: CASSIGSSGANVLTF. CDR3 nucleotide sequence: TGTGCCAGCTCAATTGGAAGCTCTGGGGCCAACGTCCTGACTTTC.

V gene TRBV2 combines with J gene TRBJ2-5; TRBD1 might be the D (6 bases). The CDR3 is 16 residues long. Looked up from germline, CDR1 is SNHLY and CDR2 is FYNNEI. V gave up 1 base and J gave up 2 bases, with 14 bases separating them. CDR3 DNA sequence: TGTGCCAGCAGTGAAGGCAAGGGGGTGGGTCAAGAGACCCAGTACTTC. Its translation: CASSEGKGVGQETQYF.

This clonotype appeared many times. The J gene is TRBJ2-1, the V gene TRBV4-3; weak D call: TRBD2 (6 bases). Germline values: CDR1 LGHNA, CDR2 YSLEER. This CDR3 has 13 amino acids. V was shortened by 4 bases and J by 9 bases, with 13 bases between the two germline ends. The CDR3 coding sequence is TGCGCCAGCAGCCGGGTGGCGGGGACTGAGCAGTTCTTC. This gives the protein CASSRVAGTEQFF.

The gene calls are TRBV30 and TRBJ1-6; TRBD1 might be the D (5 bases). This CDR3 region has 13 residues. Germline loops: CDR1 GTSNPN, CDR2 SVGIG (reference sequence). V lost 3 bases and J 9 bases, leaving 12 bases between the germline ends. CDR3 nucleotides: TGTGCCTGGAGGCCACTGGGGGGTTCACCCCTCCACTTT. It translates to CAWRPLGGSPLHF.

This clonotype was detected ten times or more. The chain combines TRBV9 with TRBJ2-7; 11 bases agree with TRBD1. The CDR3 runs 17 residues. The V and J ends lost 3 bases and 3 bases, in that order; junction bases with no gene match: 11. From germline, CDR1 is SGDLS and CDR2 YYNGEE. The CDR3 DNA reads as TGTGCCAGCAGCGCCTCCGGGACAGGGGGGTTTGACTACGAGCAGTACTTC. This gives the protein CASSASGTGGFDYEQYF. Based on the CDR3 plus reference TRBV9 and TRBJ2-7, the full variable domain is DSGVTQTPKHLITATGQRVTLRCSPRSGDLSVYWYQQSLDQGLQFLIQYYNGEERAKGNILERFSAQQFPDLHSELNLSSLELGDSALYFCASSASGTGGFDYEQYFGPGTRLTVT.

There are a few counts of this clonotype. This rearrangement joins TRBV20-1 to TRBJ2-7, with 9 bases that match TRBD2. Germline V gene lookup returns CDR1 DFQATT and CDR2 SNEGSKA (reference sequence). Germline trimming cut 3 bases from V and 2 bases from J; bases unmatched to any gene: 8. There are 15 residues in the CDR3. CDR3 sequence: CSARKLSGRPYEQYF. Here the CDR3 DNA reads TGCAGTGCTAGGAAACTTAGCGGGAGACCCTACGAGCAGTACTTC.

Concerning this clonotype itself: A much larger clonotype is one base distant, so this may be a read error. The V call is TRBV3-1, the J call TRBJ2-5, with D hard to call. V was pared by 0 bases and J by 6 bases, with 8 bases between. The germline V gene encodes CDR1 LGHDT and CDR2 YNNKEL (reference sequence). The CDR3 length is 13 residues. This CDR3 reads CASSQELRKTQYF. The DNA of the CDR3 is TGTGCCAGCAGCCAAGAGTTGAGAAAGACCCAGTACTTC.

Only a few counts were recorded for this clonotype. The J gene is TRBJ2-1, the V gene TRBV11-2; 10 bases map to TRBD1. Trimming at V came to 2 bases and at J to 6 bases, leaving 4 bases not matched to a gene. The CDR3 totals 15 residues. Germline V gene data show CDR1 as SGHAT and CDR2 as FQNNGV. DNA for the CDR3: TGTGCCAGCAGCTTATGGGACAGGGGACGCAATGAGCAGTTCTTC. Residues: CASSLWDRGRNEQFF. The full variable domain, in which reference TRBV11-2 and TRBJ2-1 provide the parts outside the CDR3, is EAGVAQSPRYKIIEKRQSVAFWCNPISGHATLYWYQQILGQGPKLLIQFQNNGVVDDSQLPKDRFSAERLKGVDSTLKIQPAKLEDSAVYLCASSLWDRGRNEQFFGPGTRLTVL.

Points on this clonotype: Mismatch with germline at one junction end may stem from a read error. The CDR3 reads CASSGLPGADVLTF. CDR3 bases: TGTGCCAGCAGCGGTTTACCGGGGGCCGACGTCCTGACTTTC. The chain is built from TRBV3-1 and TRBJ2-6; either TRBD1 or TRBD2 may supply D (6 bases each). The CDR3 has 14 amino acids. CDR1 is LGHDT and CDR2 is YNNKEL in the germline V gene (reference sequence).

This sequence joins TRBV28 and TRBJ1-2; TRBD1 matches at 7 bases. This CDR3 spans 14 amino acids. CDR1 and CDR2 from the germline V gene are MDHEN and SYDVKM. Germline trimming cut 5 bases from V and 1 base from J; bases unmatched to any gene: 4. Here the CDR3 reads CASSTGQNNYGYTF. CDR3 sequence (DNA): TGTGCCAGCAGTACGGGACAGAATAACTATGGCTACACCTTC.

On this clonotype: The conserved final phenylalanine or tryptophan is absent from the CDR3, which likely points to a read error. The chain couples TRBV2 to TRBJ1-5, with D perhaps matching TRBD1 (5 bases). Germline CDR1 and CDR2: SNHLY and FYNNEI. The CDR3 contains 17 residues. The germline V and J ends were trimmed by 4 bases and 2 bases, with 18 bases remaining between them. The CDR3 region has the DNA TGTGCCAGCAGTGCGGATGGAGAGGGGATTGGCAATCAGCCCCAGCATGTT. Translated: CASSADGEGIGNQPQHV.

This clonotype showed up many times. The chain carries TRBV6-5 and TRBJ2-7, with D possibly TRBD2 on 6 matching bases. Trimming removed 6 bases at V and 2 bases at J, with 17 bases between. The CDR3 length is 15 residues. Germline V gene sequence: CDR1 MNHEY, CDR2 SVGAGI. In nucleotides, the CDR3 is TGTGCCAGCAGACGACTCATAGCGGAGCCCTACGAGCAGTACTTC. It specifies CASRRLIAEPYEQYF.

This clonotype was counted at least ten times. The gene calls are TRBV9 and TRBJ2-7; TRBD1 matches at 8 bases. CDR3 length equals 15 residues. Germline CDR1 SGDLS, CDR2 YYNGEE. Trimming cost V 3 bases and J 1 base; bases outside gene matches: 6. The CDR3 sequence is CASSATGTGSYEQYF. CDR3 coding DNA: TGTGCCAGCAGCGCCACCGGGACAGGATCCTACGAGCAGTACTTC. The full variable domain, with the rest looked up from reference TRBV9 and TRBJ2-7, is DSGVTQTPKHLITATGQRVTLRCSPRSGDLSVYWYQQSLDQGLQFLIQYYNGEERAKGNILERFSAQQFPDLHSELNLSSLELGDSALYFCASSATGTGSYEQYFGPGTRLTVT.

A word on this clonotype: Given a much more abundant clone one base away, this may be a read error. V and J are TRBV9 and TRBJ1-6, with TRBD1 identical over 8 bases. The J segment lost 5 bases and the V segment lost 4 bases, leaving 17 bases of the junction unmatched. The germline V gene encodes CDR1 SGDLS and CDR2 YYNGEE. The CDR3 spans 19 residues. The CDR3 DNA reads as TGTGCCAGCAGCCCCTCCCCAGGGGGCGCCTACACCCATAATTCACCCCTCCACTTT. Its translation is CASSPSPGGAYTHNSPLHF.

This clonotype was seen repeatedly, ten times or more. This chain connects TRBV7-6 to TRBJ2-3; TRBD1 might be the D (6 bases). The V gene's germline CDR1 is SGHVS and CDR2 FNYEAQ. This CDR3 contains 16 residues. Trimming took 5 bases from V and 2 from J, leaving 17 bases between them. The CDR3 DNA sequence: TGTGCCAGCAGCGTTGCCCTGACAGGATCCACAGATACGCAGTATTTT. This encodes CASSVALTGSTDTQYF.

Here the CDR3 reads CASRGQGTGEQYF. The CDR3 DNA follows: TGTGCCAGCAGGGGACAGGGAACGGGGGAGCAGTACTTC. The chain has TRBV2 and TRBJ2-4, with 9 bases identical to TRBD1. The CDR3 spans 13 residues. The junction had 10 bases not matched to a gene; V was cut back by 6 bases and J by 13 bases. Germline V CDR1 and CDR2: SNHLY, FYNNEI. The whole variable domain, filled in from reference TRBV2 and TRBJ2-4, reads EPEVTQTPSHQVTQMGQEVILRCVPISNHLYFYWYRQILGQKVEFLVSFYNNEISEKSEIFDDQFSVERPDGSNFTLKIRSTKLEDSAMYFCASRGQGTGEQYFGAGTRLSVL.

CDR3 in amino acids: CASSYRLGTSGGSTDTQYF. The CDR3 DNA reads TGTGCCAGCAGCTACCGACTAGGGACGAGCGGGGGGAGCACAGATACGCAGTATTTT. The rearrangement joins TRBV5-5 to TRBJ2-3; TRBD2 agrees at 9 bases. The V gene's germline CDR1 is SGHKS and CDR2 YYEKEE (reference sequence). The CDR3 covers 19 residues. Trimming removed 3 bases from V and 0 bases from J; junction bases left unmatched: 14.

The rearrangement links TRBV12-3 or TRBV12-4 to TRBJ2-1; 12 nucleotides agree with TRBD1. The CDR3 covers 14 residues. V shed 6 bases, J shed 8 bases, and the junction held 5 bases outside the gene matches. CDR3 bases: TGTGCCAGCAGACCTGGGACAGGGGGCCATGAGCAGTTCTTC. Amino acid sequence: CASRPGTGGHEQFF.

The sample holds many counts of this clonotype. J is TRBJ1-2 and V is TRBV4-3; 8 nucleotides match TRBD1. The V and J ends lost 2 bases and 8 bases, in that order; junction bases with no gene match: 7. The CDR3 length is 14 residues. Germline V gives CDR1 LGHNA, CDR2 YSLEER. CDR3 protein: CASSQQDRGGGYTF. Here the CDR3 DNA reads TGCGCCAGCAGCCAACAAGACAGGGGCGGGGGCTACACCTTC.

This clonotype was counted many times. This sequence joins TRBV7-2 and TRBJ2-5, with D perhaps TRBD1 (5 bases). This CDR3 spans 12 amino acids. Per the germline V gene, CDR1 is SGHTA and CDR2 is FQGNSA. The V and J ends lost 5 bases and 4 bases respectively, with 8 bases between them. The CDR3 loop is CASSPGIETQYF. The CDR3 DNA reads TGTGCCAGCAGCCCAGGGATAGAGACCCAGTACTTC. Supplemented by reference TRBV7-2 and TRBJ2-5, the full variable domain reads GAGVSQSPSNKVTEKGKDVELRCDPISGHTALYWYRQSLGQGLEFLIYFQGNSAPDKSGLPSDRFSAERTGGSVSTLTIQRTQQEDSAVYLCASSPGIETQYFGPGTRLLVL.

This clonotype was recorded a few times. This chain connects TRBV5-4 to TRBJ2-4, with TRBD2 matching over 7 bases. The CDR3 is made up of 15 amino acids. The trim removed 2 bases at V and 2 bases at J, leaving 4 bases unmatched. CDR1 and CDR2 from the germline V gene are SGHNT and YYREEE (reference sequence). The CDR3 here is CASSFAGASKNIQYF. The DNA for the CDR3 is TGTGCCAGCAGCTTTGCGGGAGCCTCCAAAAACATTCAGTACTTC.

The DNA for the CDR3 is TGTGCCAGCAGTTCCTCCACCAGTTACTATGGCTACACCTTC. Encoded protein: CASSSSTSYYGYTF. The rearrangement links TRBV6-6 to TRBJ1-2; D unclear. The germline V and J ends were trimmed by 4 bases and 3 bases, with 12 bases remaining between them. The germline gives CDR1 MNHNY, CDR2 SVGAGI (reference sequence). The CDR3 loop spans 14 amino acids.

This clonotype turned up a few times. The chain uses TRBV7-9 and TRBJ2-7, with D uncertain. This CDR3 is 14 amino acids long. CDR1 and CDR2 from the germline V gene are SEHNR and FQNEAQ (reference sequence). The germline V and J ends were trimmed by 0 bases and 3 bases, with 9 bases remaining between them. The CDR3 reads CASSLAANLYEQYF. Written as DNA, the CDR3 is TGTGCCAGCAGCTTAGCCGCCAACCTCTACGAGCAGTACTTC.

A few counts support this clonotype. The rearrangement joins TRBV5-5 to TRBJ1-4; D remains ambiguous. Trimming removed 2 bases at V and 6 bases at J, with 8 bases between. Germline CDR1 SGHKS, CDR2 YYEKEE (reference sequence). The CDR3 has 13 amino acids. The CDR3 nucleotides are TGTGCCAGCAGCTTCCAGGATGATGAAAAACTGTTTTTT. This sequence encodes CASSFQDDEKLFF. Together with reference TRBV5-5 and TRBJ1-4, the CDR3 gives the full variable domain: DAGVTQSPTHLIKTRGQQVTLRCSPISGHKSVSWYQQVLGQGPQFIFQYYEKEERGRGNFPDRFSARQFPNYSSELNVNALLLGDSALYLCASSFQDDEKLFFGSGTQLSVL.

This chain uses TRBV2 with TRBJ1-1, with a tentative D call TRBD1 (6 bases). Germline CDR1 and CDR2: SNHLY and FYNNEI. The CDR3 consists of 14 residues. Between the trimmed V and J ends, which lost 6 bases and 1 base, there was a span of 12 bases. For the CDR3, the DNA is TGTGCCAGCAGGGCGGGACATACGAACACTGAAGCTTTCTTT. Translating gives CASRAGHTNTEAFF.

This clonotype was observed a handful of times. The CDR3 DNA is TGTGCCAGCAGTTCAAGACTAGCGTCTAGCACAGATACGCAGTATTTT. It translates to CASSSRLASSTDTQYF. The chain is built from TRBV7-9 and TRBJ2-3; 8 bases map to TRBD2. After removal of 6 bases from V and 0 bases from J, the junction contained 8 bases not matched to a gene. The CDR3 contains 16 residues. Germline CDR1 is SEHNR and CDR2 is FQNEAQ (reference sequence).

This clonotype was recorded many times. J is TRBJ2-7 and V is TRBV10-2; 7 bases line up with TRBD1. The J segment lost 5 bases and the V segment lost 6 bases, leaving 7 bases of the junction unmatched. The length of the CDR3 is 13 residues. The germline V gene encodes CDR1 WSHSY and CDR2 SAAADI. The CDR3 nucleotides are TGCGCCAGCAGCGCCGACAGGGACCACGAGCAGTACTTC. As protein: CASSADRDHEQYF.

This clonotype has only a few counts. The J gene is TRBJ2-7, the V gene TRBV6-5; 8 bases map to TRBD1. The V and J ends lost 4 bases and 6 bases, in that order; junction bases with no gene match: 5. The CDR3 contains 13 residues. CDR1 is MNHEY, CDR2 SVGAGI, per germline. The CDR3 here is CASSSRGPLEQYF. The CDR3 nucleotides read TGTGCCAGCAGTTCCAGGGGGCCCCTCGAGCAGTACTTC.